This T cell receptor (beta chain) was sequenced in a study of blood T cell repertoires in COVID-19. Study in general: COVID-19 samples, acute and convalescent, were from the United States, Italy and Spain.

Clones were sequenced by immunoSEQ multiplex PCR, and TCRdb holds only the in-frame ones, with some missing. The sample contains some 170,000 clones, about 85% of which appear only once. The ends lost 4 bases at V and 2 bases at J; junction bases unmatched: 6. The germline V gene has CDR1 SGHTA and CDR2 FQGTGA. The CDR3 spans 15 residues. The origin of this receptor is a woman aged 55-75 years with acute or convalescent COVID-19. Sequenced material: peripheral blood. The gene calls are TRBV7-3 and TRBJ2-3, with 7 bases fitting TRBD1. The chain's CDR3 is CASSSGQFLTDTQYF. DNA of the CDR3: TGTGCCAGCAGCTCGGGACAGTTCCTCACAGATACGCAGTATTTT.